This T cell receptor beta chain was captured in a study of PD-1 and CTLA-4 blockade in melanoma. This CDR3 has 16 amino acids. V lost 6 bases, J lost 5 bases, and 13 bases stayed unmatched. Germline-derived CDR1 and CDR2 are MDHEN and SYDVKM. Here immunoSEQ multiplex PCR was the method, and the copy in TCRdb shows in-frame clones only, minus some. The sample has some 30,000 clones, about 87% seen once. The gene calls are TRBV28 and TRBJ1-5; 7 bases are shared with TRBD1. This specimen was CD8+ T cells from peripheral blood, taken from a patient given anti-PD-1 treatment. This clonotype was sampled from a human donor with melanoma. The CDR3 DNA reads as TGTGCCAGCAGAAGACAGGGCTGGATTCCGGATCAGCCCCAGCATTTT. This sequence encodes CASRRQGWIPDQPQHF.